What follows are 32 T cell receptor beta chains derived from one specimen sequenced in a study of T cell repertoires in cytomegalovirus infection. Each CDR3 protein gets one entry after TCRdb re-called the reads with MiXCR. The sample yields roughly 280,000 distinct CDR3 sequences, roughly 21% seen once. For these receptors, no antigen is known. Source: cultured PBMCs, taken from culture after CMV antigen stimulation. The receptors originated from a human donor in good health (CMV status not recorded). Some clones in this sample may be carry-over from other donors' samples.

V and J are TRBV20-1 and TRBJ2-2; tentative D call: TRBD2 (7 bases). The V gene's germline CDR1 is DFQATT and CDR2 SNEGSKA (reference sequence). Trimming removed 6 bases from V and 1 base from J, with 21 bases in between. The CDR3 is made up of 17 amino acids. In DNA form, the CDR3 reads TGCAGTGCAGGGGGGGGGGTCACGCCCTTGAACACCGGGGAGCTGTTTTTT. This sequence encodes CSAGGGVTPLNTGELFF.

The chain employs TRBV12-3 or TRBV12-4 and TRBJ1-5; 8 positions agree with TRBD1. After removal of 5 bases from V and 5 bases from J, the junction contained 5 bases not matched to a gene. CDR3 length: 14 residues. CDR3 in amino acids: CASSKTGGHQPQHF. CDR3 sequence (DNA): TGTGCCAGCAGTAAAACAGGGGGTCATCAGCCCCAGCATTTT.

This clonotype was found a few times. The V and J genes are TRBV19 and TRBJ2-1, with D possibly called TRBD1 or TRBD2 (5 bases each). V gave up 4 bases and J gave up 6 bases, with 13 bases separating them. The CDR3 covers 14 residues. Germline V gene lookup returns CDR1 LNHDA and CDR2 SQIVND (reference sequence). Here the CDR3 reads CASSNPGAVNEQFF. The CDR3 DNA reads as TGTGCCAGTAGTAACCCCGGGGCTGTCAATGAGCAGTTCTTC.

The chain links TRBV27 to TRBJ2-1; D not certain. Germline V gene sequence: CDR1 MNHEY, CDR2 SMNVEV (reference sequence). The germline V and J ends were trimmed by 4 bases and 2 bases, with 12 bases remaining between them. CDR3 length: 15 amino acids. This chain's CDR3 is CASSSALGPYNEQFF. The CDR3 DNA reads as TGTGCCAGCAGTTCCGCCCTGGGCCCCTACAATGAGCAGTTCTTC.

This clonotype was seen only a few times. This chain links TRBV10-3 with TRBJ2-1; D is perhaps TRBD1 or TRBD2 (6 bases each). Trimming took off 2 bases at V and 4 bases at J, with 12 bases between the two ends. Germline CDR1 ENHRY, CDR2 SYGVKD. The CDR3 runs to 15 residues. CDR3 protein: CAISENGGRYNEQFF. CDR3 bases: TGTGCCATCAGTGAGAACGGGGGCAGGTACAATGAGCAGTTCTTC.

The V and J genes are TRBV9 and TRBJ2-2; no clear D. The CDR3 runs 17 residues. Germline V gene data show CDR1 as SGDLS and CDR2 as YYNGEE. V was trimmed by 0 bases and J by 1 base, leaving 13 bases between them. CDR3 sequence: CASSVVNRHWNTGELFF. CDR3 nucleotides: TGTGCCAGCAGCGTAGTTAACCGACACTGGAACACCGGGGAGCTGTTTTTT.

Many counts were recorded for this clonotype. CDR3 nucleotide sequence: TGTGCCAGCAGCTTAGGGATGGACAATGAGCAGTTCTTC. Its protein product is CASSLGMDNEQFF. This rearrangement joins TRBV7-2 to TRBJ2-1, with unresolved D. V was trimmed by 1 base and J by 5 bases, leaving 6 bases between them. This CDR3 region has 13 residues. Looked up from germline, CDR1 is SGHTA and CDR2 is FQGNSA.

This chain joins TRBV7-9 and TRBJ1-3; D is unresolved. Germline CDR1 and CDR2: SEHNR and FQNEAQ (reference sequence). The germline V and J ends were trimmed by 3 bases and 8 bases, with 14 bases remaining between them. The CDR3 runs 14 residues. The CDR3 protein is CASSFGSGSYTIYF. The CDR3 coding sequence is TGTGCCAGCAGCTTCGGCAGCGGGAGCTACACCATATATTTT. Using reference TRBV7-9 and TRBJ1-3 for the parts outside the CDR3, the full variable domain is DTGVSQNPRHKITKRGQNVTFRCDPISEHNRLYWYRQTLGQGPEFLTYFQNEAQLEKSRLLSDRFSAERPKGSFSTLEIQRTEQGDSAMYLCASSFGSGSYTIYFGEGSWLTVV.

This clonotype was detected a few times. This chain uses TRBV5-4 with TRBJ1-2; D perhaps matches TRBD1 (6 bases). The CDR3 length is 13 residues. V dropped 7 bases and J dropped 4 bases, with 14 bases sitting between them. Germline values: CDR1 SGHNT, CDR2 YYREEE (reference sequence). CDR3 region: CASGTGRIYGYTF. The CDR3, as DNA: TGTGCCAGCGGCACAGGGAGAATCTATGGCTACACCTTC.

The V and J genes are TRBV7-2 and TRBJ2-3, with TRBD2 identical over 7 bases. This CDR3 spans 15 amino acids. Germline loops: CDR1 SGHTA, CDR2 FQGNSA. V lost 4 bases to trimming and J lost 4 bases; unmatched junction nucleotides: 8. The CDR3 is CASSSRAGAADTQYF. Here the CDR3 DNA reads TGTGCCAGCAGCTCTAGGGCGGGAGCTGCAGATACGCAGTATTTT.

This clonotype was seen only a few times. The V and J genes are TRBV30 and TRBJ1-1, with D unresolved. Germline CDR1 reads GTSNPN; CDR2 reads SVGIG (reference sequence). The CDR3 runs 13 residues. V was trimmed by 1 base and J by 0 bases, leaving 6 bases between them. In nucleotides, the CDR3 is TGTGCCTGGAGTGGACGCATGAACACTGAAGCTTTCTTT. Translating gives CAWSGRMNTEAFF.

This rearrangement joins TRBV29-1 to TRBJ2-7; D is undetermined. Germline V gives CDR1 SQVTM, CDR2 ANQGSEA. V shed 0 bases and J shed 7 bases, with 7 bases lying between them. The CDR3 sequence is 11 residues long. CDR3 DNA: TGCAGCGTTGAAGATCTGGGGGAGCAGTACTTC. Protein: CSVEDLGEQYF.

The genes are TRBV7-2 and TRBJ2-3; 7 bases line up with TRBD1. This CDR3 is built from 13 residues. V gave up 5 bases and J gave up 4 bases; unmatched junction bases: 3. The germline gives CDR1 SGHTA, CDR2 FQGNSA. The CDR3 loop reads CASSRQGSDTQYF. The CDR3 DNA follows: TGTGCCAGCAGCCGACAGGGATCAGATACGCAGTATTTT.

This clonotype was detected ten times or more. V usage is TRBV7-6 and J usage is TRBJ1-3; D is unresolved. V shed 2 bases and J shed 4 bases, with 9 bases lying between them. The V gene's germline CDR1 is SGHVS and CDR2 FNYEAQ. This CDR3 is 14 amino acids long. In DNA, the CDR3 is TGTGCCAGCAGCTTATCGGGAGCCGGAAACACCATATATTTT. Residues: CASSLSGAGNTIYF.

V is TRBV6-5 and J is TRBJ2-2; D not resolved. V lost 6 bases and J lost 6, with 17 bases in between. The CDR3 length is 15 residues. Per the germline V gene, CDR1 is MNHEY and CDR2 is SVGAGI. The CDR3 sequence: CASSYLAHQSGELFF. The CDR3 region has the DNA TGTGCCAGCAGCTACCTGGCCCATCAATCCGGGGAGCTGTTTTTT.

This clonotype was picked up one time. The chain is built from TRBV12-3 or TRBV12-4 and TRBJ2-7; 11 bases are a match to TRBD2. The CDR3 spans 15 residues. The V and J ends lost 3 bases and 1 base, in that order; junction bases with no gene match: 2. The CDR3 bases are TGTGCCAGCAGTTTGGGACTAGCGGTTTCCTACGAGCAGTACTTC. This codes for CASSLGLAVSYEQYF.

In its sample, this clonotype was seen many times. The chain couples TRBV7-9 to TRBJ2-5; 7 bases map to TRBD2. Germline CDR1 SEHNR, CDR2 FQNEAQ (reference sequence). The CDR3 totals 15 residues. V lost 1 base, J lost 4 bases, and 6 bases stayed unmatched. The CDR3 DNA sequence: TGTGCCAGCAGCTTAGTCCCCAGCGGGGCAGAGACCCAGTACTTC. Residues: CASSLVPSGAETQYF.

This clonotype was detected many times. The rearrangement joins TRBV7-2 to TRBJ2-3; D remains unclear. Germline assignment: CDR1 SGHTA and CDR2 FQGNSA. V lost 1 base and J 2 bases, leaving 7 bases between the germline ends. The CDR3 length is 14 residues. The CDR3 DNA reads TGTGCCAGCAGCTTAGAACCAGACACAGATACGCAGTATTTT. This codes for CASSLEPDTDTQYF.

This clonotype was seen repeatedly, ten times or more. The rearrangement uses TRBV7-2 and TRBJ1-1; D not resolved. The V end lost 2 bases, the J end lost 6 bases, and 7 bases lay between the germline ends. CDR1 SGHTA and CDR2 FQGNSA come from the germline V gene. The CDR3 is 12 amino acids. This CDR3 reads CASSLRRAEAFF. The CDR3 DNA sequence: TGTGCCAGCAGCTTAAGACGGGCTGAAGCTTTCTTT.

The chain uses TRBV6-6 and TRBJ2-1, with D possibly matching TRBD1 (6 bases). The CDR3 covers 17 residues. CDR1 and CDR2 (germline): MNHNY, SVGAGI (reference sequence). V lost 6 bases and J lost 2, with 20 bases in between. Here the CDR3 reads CASRITEQGVTYNEQFF. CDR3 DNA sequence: TGTGCCAGCAGGATAACTGAACAGGGAGTAACCTACAATGAGCAGTTCTTC.

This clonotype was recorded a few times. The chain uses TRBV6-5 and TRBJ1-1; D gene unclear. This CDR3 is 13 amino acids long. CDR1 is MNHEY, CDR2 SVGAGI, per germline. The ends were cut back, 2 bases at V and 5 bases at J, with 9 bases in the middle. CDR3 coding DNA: TGTGCCAGCAGTTACGAGCTGATAACTGAAGCTTTCTTT. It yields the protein CASSYELITEAFF.

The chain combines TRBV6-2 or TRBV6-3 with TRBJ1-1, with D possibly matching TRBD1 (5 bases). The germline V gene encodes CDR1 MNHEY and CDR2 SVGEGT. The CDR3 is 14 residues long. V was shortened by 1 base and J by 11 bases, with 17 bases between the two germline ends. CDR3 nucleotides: TGTGCCAGCAGTTACTATTCCGGCGGCCGGGACGCTTTCTTT. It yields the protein CASSYYSGGRDAFF.

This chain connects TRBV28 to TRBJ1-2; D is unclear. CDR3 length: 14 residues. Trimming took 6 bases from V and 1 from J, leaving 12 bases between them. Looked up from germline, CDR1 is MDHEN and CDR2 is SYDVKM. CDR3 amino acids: CASRTGSRNYGYTF. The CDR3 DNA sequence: TGTGCCAGCAGAACGGGATCCCGTAACTATGGCTACACCTTC.

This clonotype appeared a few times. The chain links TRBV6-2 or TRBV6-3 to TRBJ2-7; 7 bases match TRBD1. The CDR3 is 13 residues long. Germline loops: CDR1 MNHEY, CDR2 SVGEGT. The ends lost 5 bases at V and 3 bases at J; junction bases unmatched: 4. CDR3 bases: TGTGCCAGCAGTCGCGCAGGGGGCTACGAGCAGTACGTC. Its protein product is CASSRAGGYEQYV.

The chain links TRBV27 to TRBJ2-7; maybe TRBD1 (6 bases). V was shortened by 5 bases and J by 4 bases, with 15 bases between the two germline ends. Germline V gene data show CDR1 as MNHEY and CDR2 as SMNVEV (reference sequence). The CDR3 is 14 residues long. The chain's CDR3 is CASSPLGARYEQYV. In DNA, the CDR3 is TGTGCCAGCAGTCCGCTGGGGGCCAGATACGAGCAGTACGTC.

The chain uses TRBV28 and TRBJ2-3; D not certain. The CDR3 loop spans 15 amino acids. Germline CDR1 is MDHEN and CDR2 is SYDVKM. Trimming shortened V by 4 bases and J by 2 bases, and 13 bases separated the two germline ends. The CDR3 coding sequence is TGTGCCAGCAGTTCCAGCGCGTCTACCACAGATACGCAGTATTTT. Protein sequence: CASSSSASTTDTQYF.

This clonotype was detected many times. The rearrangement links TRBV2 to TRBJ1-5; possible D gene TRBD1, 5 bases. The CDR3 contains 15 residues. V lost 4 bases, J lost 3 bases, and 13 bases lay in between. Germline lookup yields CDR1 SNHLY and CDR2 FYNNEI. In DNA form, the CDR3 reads TGTGCCAGCAGTGTATATAGGGGCCTCAATCAGCCCCAGCATTTT. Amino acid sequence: CASSVYRGLNQPQHF. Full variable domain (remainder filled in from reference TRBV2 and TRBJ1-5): EPEVTQTPSHQVTQMGQEVILRCVPISNHLYFYWYRQILGQKVEFLVSFYNNEISEKSEIFDDQFSVERPDGSNFTLKIRSTKLEDSAMYFCASSVYRGLNQPQHFGDGTRLSIL.

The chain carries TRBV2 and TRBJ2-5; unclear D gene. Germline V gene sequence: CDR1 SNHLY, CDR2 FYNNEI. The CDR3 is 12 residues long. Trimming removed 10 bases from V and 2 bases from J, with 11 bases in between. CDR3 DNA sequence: TGTGCCACTGCGCGGAGTCAAGAGACCCAGTACTTC. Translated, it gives CATARSQETQYF.

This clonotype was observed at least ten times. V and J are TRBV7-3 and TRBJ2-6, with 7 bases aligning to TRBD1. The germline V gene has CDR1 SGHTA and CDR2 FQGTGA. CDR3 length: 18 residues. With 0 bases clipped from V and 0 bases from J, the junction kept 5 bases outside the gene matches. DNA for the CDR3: TGTGCCAGCAGCTTAACCGGGACAGCCTTCTCTGGGGCCAACGTCCTGACTTTC. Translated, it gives CASSLTGTAFSGANVLTF.

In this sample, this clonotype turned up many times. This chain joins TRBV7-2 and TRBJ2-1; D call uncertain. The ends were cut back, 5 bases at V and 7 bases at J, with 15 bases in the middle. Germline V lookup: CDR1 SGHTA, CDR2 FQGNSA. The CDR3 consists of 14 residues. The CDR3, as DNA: TGTGCCAGCAGCCCGGTACTAACCCGGAATGAGCAGTTCTTC. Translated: CASSPVLTRNEQFF.

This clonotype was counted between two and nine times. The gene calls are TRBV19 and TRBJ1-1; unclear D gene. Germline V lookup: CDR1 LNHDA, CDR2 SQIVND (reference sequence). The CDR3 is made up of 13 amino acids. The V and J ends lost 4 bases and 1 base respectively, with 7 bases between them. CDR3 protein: CASSRRGNTEAFF. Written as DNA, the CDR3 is TGTGCCAGTAGTAGAAGAGGGAACACTGAAGCTTTCTTT.

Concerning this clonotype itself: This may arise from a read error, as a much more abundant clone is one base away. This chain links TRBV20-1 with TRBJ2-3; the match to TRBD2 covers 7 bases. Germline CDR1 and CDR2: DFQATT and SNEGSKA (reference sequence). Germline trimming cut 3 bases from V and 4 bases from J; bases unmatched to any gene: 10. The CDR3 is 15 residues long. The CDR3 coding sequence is TGCAGTGCTAGTAAACCCCGCGGGAGCGCAGATACGCAGTATTTT. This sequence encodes CSASKPRGSADTQYF.